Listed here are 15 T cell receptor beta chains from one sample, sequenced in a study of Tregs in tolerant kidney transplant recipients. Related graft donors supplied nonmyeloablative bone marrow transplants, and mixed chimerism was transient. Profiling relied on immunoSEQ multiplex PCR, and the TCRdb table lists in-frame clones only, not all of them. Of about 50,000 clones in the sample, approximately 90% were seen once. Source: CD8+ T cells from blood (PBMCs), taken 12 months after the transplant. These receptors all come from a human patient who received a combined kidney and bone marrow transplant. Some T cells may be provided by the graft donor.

This CDR3 is CAWSSPGGVYGETQYF. CDR3 nucleotide sequence: TGTGCCTGGAGTTCTCCCGGGGGAGTGTACGGGGAGACCCAGTACTTC. V usage is TRBV30 and J usage is TRBJ2-5; D is perhaps TRBD2 (6 bases). Trimming pared 2 bases from V and 5 bases from J, leaving 21 bases between. Germline-derived CDR1 and CDR2 are GTSNPN and SVGIG (reference sequence). CDR3 size: 16 residues.

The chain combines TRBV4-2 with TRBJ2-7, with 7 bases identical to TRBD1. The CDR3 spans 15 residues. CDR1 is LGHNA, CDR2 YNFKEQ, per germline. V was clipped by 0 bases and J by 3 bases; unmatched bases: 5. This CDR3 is CASSQDRDSYYEQYF. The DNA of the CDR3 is TGTGCCAGCAGCCAAGATAGGGACAGTTACTACGAGCAGTACTTC.

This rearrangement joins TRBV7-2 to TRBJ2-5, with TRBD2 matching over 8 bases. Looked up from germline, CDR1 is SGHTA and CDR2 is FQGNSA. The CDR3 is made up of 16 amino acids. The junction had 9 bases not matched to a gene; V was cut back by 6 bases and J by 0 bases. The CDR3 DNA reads TGTGCCAGCAGACTCTCGGGGGGGCGAAACCAAGAGACCCAGTACTTC. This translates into CASRLSGGRNQETQYF.

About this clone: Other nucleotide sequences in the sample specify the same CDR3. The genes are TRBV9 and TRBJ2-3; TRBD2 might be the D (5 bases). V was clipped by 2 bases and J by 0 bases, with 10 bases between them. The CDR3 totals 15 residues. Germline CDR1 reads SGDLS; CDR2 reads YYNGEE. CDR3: CASSVLASSTDTQYF. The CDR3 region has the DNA TGTGCCAGCAGCGTTCTAGCATCTAGCACAGATACGCAGTATTTT.

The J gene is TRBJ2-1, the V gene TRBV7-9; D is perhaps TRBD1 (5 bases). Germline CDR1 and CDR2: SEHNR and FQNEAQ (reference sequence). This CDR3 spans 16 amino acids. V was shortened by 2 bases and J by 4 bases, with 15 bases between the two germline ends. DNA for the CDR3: TGTGCCAGCAGCTTAAGTGGGGCGATCTGGTACAATGAGCAGTTCTTC. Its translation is CASSLSGAIWYNEQFF.

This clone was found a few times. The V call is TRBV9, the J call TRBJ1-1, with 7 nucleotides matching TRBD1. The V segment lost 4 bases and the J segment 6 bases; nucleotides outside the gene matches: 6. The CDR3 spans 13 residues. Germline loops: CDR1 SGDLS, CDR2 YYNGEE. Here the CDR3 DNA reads TGTGCCAGCAGCCCACAGGGGCCCCCTGAAGCTTTCTTT. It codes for CASSPQGPPEAFF. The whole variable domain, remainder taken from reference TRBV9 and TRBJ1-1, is DSGVTQTPKHLITATGQRVTLRCSPRSGDLSVYWYQQSLDQGLQFLIQYYNGEERAKGNILERFSAQQFPDLHSELNLSSLELGDSALYFCASSPQGPPEAFFGQGTRLTVV.

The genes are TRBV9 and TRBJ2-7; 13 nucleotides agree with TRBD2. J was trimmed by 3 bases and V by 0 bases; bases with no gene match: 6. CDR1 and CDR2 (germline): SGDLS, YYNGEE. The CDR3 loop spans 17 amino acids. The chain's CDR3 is CASSVGLAGGPNYEQYF. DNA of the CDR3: TGTGCCAGCAGCGTAGGACTAGCGGGAGGCCCTAACTACGAGCAGTACTTC.

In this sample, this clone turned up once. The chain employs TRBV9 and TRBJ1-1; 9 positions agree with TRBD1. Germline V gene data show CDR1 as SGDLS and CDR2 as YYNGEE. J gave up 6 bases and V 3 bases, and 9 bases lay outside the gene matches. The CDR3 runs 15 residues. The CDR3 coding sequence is TGTGCCAGCAGCGCTCTAGGACAGGGGCACCCTGAAGCTTTCTTT. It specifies CASSALGQGHPEAFF.

CDR3: CASSLAQRGNTIYF. CDR3 coding DNA: TGTGCCAGCAGCTTAGCACAGAGAGGGAACACCATATATTTT. The chain joins TRBV11-2 to TRBJ1-3; no definite D call. From germline, CDR1 is SGHAT and CDR2 FQNNGV. CDR3 size: 14 residues. V lost 1 base to trimming and J lost 7 bases, with 11 bases between them.

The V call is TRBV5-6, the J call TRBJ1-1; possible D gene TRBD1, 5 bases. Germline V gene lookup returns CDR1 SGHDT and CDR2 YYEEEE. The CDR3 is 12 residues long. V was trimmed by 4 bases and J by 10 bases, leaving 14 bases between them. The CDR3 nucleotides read TGTGCCAGCAGCGCTTCTTCCGGGGGAGCTTTCTTT. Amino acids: CASSASSGGAFF.

The CDR3: CASSHRMGQGAILPKNIQYF. The DNA for the CDR3 is TGTGCCAGCAGTCACCGCATGGGACAGGGGGCAATCCTTCCCAAAAACATTCAGTACTTC. The chain employs TRBV28 and TRBJ2-4, with 12 positions matching TRBD1. Germline CDR1 reads MDHEN; CDR2 reads SYDVKM. Unmatched junction bases numbered 16, after V lost 5 bases and J lost 2 bases. This CDR3 has 20 residues.

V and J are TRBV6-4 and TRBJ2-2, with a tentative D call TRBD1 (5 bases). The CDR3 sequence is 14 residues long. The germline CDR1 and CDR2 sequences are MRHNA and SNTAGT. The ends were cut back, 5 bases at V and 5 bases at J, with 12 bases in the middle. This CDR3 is CASSPEQETGELFF. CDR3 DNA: TGTGCCAGCAGTCCCGAACAGGAGACCGGGGAGCTGTTTTTT.

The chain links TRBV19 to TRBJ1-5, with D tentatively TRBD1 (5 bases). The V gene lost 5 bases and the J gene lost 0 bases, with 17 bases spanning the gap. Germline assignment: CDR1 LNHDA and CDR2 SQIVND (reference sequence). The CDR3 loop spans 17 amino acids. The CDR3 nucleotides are TGTGCCAGTAGTTTAGTGGGAGGGGATTTTAGCAATCAGCCCCAGCATTTT. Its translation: CASSLVGGDFSNQPQHF.

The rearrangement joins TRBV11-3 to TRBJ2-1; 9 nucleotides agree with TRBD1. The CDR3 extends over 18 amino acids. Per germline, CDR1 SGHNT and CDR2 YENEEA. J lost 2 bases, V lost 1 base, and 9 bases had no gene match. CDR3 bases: TGTGCCAGCAGCTTAGTAGGTTTGTGGGACAGGGCCTACAATGAGCAGTTCTTC. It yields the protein CASSLVGLWDRAYNEQFF. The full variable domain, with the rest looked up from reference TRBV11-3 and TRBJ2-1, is EAGVVQSPRYKIIEKKQPVAFWCNPISGHNTLYWYLQNLGQGPELLIRYENEEAVDDSQLPKDRFSAERLKGVDSTLKIQPAELGDSAVYLCASSLVGLWDRAYNEQFFGPGTRLTVL.

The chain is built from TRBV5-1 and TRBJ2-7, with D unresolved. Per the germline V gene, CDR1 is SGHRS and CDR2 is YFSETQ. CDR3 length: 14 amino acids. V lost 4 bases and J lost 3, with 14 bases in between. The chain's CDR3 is CASSPTPGIYEQYF. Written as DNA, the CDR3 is TGCGCCAGCAGCCCTACCCCAGGAATCTACGAGCAGTACTTC.